These 13 T cell receptor beta chains came from one sample sequenced in a study of blood T cell repertoires in COVID-19. Profiled with immunoSEQ multiplex PCR; TCRdb holds only in-frame clones, not every one. The repertoire holds roughly 290,000 clones, around 85% seen once, with 0.87% in the top ten. Sequenced sample: peripheral blood. Receptor source: a human donor with COVID-19, enrolled during active disease. The donor label of this sample is uncertain.

By share of the sample, this clone is medium-sized. This rearrangement joins TRBV10-3 to TRBJ1-3; D is uncertain. Germline loops: CDR1 ENHRY, CDR2 SYGVKD. V was shortened by 4 bases and J by 0 bases, with 16 bases between the two germline ends. This CDR3 region has 17 residues. The CDR3 here is CAISAWEGGRSGNTIYF. CDR3 in DNA: TGTGCCATCAGTGCTTGGGAGGGCGGCCGCTCTGGAAACACCATATATTTT.

This clone occurred once. The rearrangement uses TRBV6-5 and TRBJ1-6; D call uncertain. CDR1 is MNHEY and CDR2 is SVGAGI in the germline V gene. Trimming stripped 2 bases from V and 7 bases from J, with 6 bases between. The CDR3 has 13 amino acids. CDR3: CASSYGRNSPLHF. Written as DNA, the CDR3 is TGTGCCAGCAGTTACGGCAGGAATTCACCCCTCCACTTT.

The chain joins TRBV12-3 or TRBV12-4 to TRBJ1-1; 8 bases map to TRBD1. CDR3 length: 13 amino acids. Trimming cost V 3 bases and J 5 bases; bases outside gene matches: 2. The CDR3 region has the DNA TGTGCCAGCAGTTTGGACAGGGTAACTGAAGCTTTCTTT. Translation: CASSLDRVTEAFF.

The chain links TRBV15 to TRBJ2-7, with 9 bases aligning to TRBD2. The CDR3 extends over 16 amino acids. Trimming removed 0 bases from V and 0 bases from J; junction bases left unmatched: 3. Germline V gene lookup returns CDR1 LNHNV and CDR2 YYDKDF (reference sequence). The CDR3 DNA is TGTGCCACCAGCAGAGATACTAGCGGGTTCTCCTACGAGCAGTACTTC. Its translation: CATSRDTSGFSYEQYF.

The chain uses TRBV2 and TRBJ1-3, with 9 bases lining up with TRBD1. The J segment lost 4 bases and the V segment lost 5 bases, leaving 6 bases of the junction unmatched. This CDR3 is 15 amino acids long. Germline CDR1 and CDR2: SNHLY and FYNNEI. DNA for the CDR3: TGTGCCAGCAGTCCCCGGACAGGGGAGGGAAACACCATATATTTT. Its translation is CASSPRTGEGNTIYF.

The chain combines TRBV9 with TRBJ2-1; TRBD2 matches at 8 bases. The CDR3 totals 17 residues. Germline CDR1 SGDLS, CDR2 YYNGEE. Unmatched junction bases numbered 8, after V lost 2 bases and J lost 1 base. The CDR3 region has the DNA TGTGCCAGCAGCGTGGATACAGCGGGAGTTTCCTACAATGAGCAGTTCTTC. Translated: CASSVDTAGVSYNEQFF.

The chain joins TRBV9 to TRBJ1-1; D is perhaps TRBD1 (6 bases). Trimming cost V 4 bases and J 4 bases, with 23 bases left between them. This CDR3 is built from 17 residues. Germline V gives CDR1 SGDLS, CDR2 YYNGEE. CDR3 sequence: CASSLRGSWGSGTEAFF. CDR3 bases: TGTGCCAGCAGCCTAAGGGGGAGTTGGGGCAGTGGCACTGAAGCTTTCTTT.

The chain carries TRBV19 and TRBJ2-3; possible D gene TRBD1, 5 bases. The length of the CDR3 is 13 residues. V was shortened by 6 bases and J by 4 bases, with 11 bases between the two germline ends. Germline assignment: CDR1 LNHDA and CDR2 SQIVND (reference sequence). The CDR3 DNA reads TGTGCCAGTAGGCGGCAGGGCCCAGATACGCAGTATTTT. The encoded protein is CASRRQGPDTQYF. Drawing the rest from reference TRBV19 and TRBJ2-3, the complete variable domain is DGGITQSPKYLFRKEGQNVTLSCEQNLNHDAMYWYRQDPGQGLRLIYYSQIVNDFQKGDIAEGYSVSREKKESFPLTVTSAQKNPTAFYLCASRRQGPDTQYFGPGTRLTVL.

V is TRBV18 and J is TRBJ2-3; 7 nucleotides agree with TRBD1. The V gene end was trimmed by 3 bases and the J gene end by 5 bases; junction bases not matched to a gene: 5. Germline CDR1 is KGHSH and CDR2 is LQKENI. This CDR3 has 14 amino acids. The CDR3 loop is CASSPSGGRDTQYF. Written as DNA, the CDR3 is TGTGCCAGCTCACCTTCAGGGGGTCGAGATACGCAGTATTTT. The full variable domain, completed using reference TRBV18 and TRBJ2-3, is NAGVMQNPRHLVRRRGQEARLRCSPMKGHSHVYWYRQLPEEGLKFMVYLQKENIIDESGMPKERFSAEFPKEGPSILRIQQVVRGDSAAYFCASSPSGGRDTQYFGPGTRLTVL.

This chain joins TRBV27 and TRBJ1-5; D unresolved. V lost 4 bases to trimming and J lost 6 bases, with 10 bases between them. Germline CDR1 is MNHEY and CDR2 is SMNVEV (reference sequence). This CDR3 region has 13 residues. The DNA of the CDR3 is TGTGCCAGCAGTTATCGGGAAGCTCAGCCCCAGCATTTT. It is translated as CASSYREAQPQHF.

The chain links TRBV30 to TRBJ1-2, with D possibly TRBD1 on 6 matching bases. The CDR3 extends over 13 amino acids. Germline CDR1 and CDR2: GTSNPN and SVGIG (reference sequence). With 2 bases removed from V and 2 bases from J, the gap between germline ends came to 9 bases. This CDR3 is CAWSLTGNYGYTF. CDR3 sequence (DNA): TGTGCCTGGAGTCTAACAGGGAACTATGGCTACACCTTC.

This chain links TRBV9 with TRBJ2-7; 10 nucleotides agree with TRBD2. Trimming removed 2 bases from V and 4 bases from J; junction bases left unmatched: 6. Germline loops: CDR1 SGDLS, CDR2 YYNGEE. The CDR3 consists of 15 residues. As DNA, the CDR3 is TGTGCCAGCAGCGTCTCAAGCGGGAGGGGATACGAGCAGTACTTC. It yields the protein CASSVSSGRGYEQYF.

V and J are TRBV18 and TRBJ2-1; 11 bases are shared with TRBD2. Germline V gives CDR1 KGHSH, CDR2 LQKENI. Trimming took 8 bases from V and 9 from J; bases not matched to a gene: 9. This CDR3 spans 14 amino acids. DNA of the CDR3: TGTGCCAGCGGTCTAGCGGGAGGCCGGGGTGAGCAGTTCTTC. Protein: CASGLAGGRGEQFF.